The present TCR beta chain was sequenced within a study of blood T cells in healthy people across ages (dated by TCRdb to about 2015). A note on the overall study: In model experiments, template switching captured roughly one uniquely barcoded TCR beta cDNA molecule for every two T cells. Two additional independent replicas of 1 million unique cDNA reads from the same blood draw were analyzed for two donors (one aged 18 to 29 and one aged 80 or older). Four age groups were formed from the donors: young (average about 17 years), middle-aged (around 37), aged (approximately 60) and long-lived (approximately 78). The study measured age-related changes in TCR beta repertoire diversity using deep sequencing normalized with unique cDNA molecular identifiers.

Systemically healthy Caucasian individuals from Russia, over 30 in total and aged about 6 to 100 years, were included as donors. Roughly 10 milliliters of peripheral blood were drawn from each donor into EDTA-treated Vacutainer tubes. PBMCs were isolated by Ficoll-Paque density-gradient centrifugation, with at least 7 million obtained per sample. Total RNA, at least 6 micrograms per sample, was extracted from PBMCs with Trizol reagent. For every donor, an aliquot of PBMCs went through flow cytometry to measure the percentages of naive CD45RAhigh/CD27high T cells. Receptors were amplified or captured by 5' RACE. TCRdb shows the sequencer as Illumina HiSeq 2500. The second PCR ran for roughly 6 to 11 cycles and used a J-beta primer mix along with a sample-barcoded 5' primer. A unique molecular identifier was introduced onto each TCR beta cDNA molecule by a template-switch 5' adaptor carrying 12 random nucleotides. Each sample yielded at least 2.5 million CDR3-containing paired-end reads. The Mint cDNA synthesis kit, primed by a TRBC-specific oligonucleotide, was used to synthesize first-strand cDNA from all RNA. All cDNA was treated with uracil-DNA glycosylase and then went through a first 18-cycle PCR with the universal primers M1SS and BC2_uni_R. Regarding the original processing steps: Normalization of each sample was performed by random selection of 1 million high-quality reads, each carrying a distinct molecular identifier. Instead of being binned into consensus sequences, reads with shared molecular identifiers were discarded. MiTCR, set to a Q25 quality threshold and the strictest error-elimination algorithm, was used for CDR3 identification, clonotype clustering and error correction. Lower-bound total TCR beta diversity was estimated with a nonparametric unseen species model using Euler transformation. TCRdb itself trimmed the public reads at Q25 with fastp, ran MiXCR and retained productive beta chains. Here each entry gathers all rows of one CDR3 protein and keeps the most common genes and DNA. In this record, the V and J calls reflect TCRdb's handling and not the investigators' own analysis. This sample comprises 450,000 to 650,000 distinct CDR3 sequences, nearly 25% of them detected only once. The ten biggest clones cover 8.7% of the sample.

This clonotype was detected only a few times. The antigen it binds to is not known. Within one base of it there is no much larger clone, and no base qualities were kept. As encoded in the germline V gene (reference sequence), CDR1 is LGHDT while CDR2 is YNNKEL. Trimming leaves V shorter by 3 bases and J shorter by 5 bases, with the junction holding 16 bases beyond the gene matches. Taken from cysteine to phenylalanine, the CDR3 has 19 residues. The only DNA kept is the CDR3, 57 bases in frame from the first base. Broader findings and caveats from the paper: Conclusive comparison of naive and antigen-experienced compartments was prevented by the profiling of bulk unsorted PBMCs. As age increased, observed TCR beta diversity per million T cells dropped in a roughly linear way, and a significant reduction was already evident by age 40. Compared with the aged group, the long-lived group had more naive CD4+ T cells, fewer expanded clones and increased TCR diversity, suggesting age selection. Observed TCR beta diversity correlated strongly with the percentage of naive T cells measured by flow cytometry. Donor CMV infection status was unknown, potentially confounding age-related changes in expanded clonotypes. Estimates of total diversity from one million sequenced T cells were regarded as lower bounds and underestimates.

This same sample was also taken into another study, of T cells of mothers and their children. The other study reports the following: The donors were nine systemically healthy Caucasian individuals, made up of three mothers and their six children. cDNA synthesis used all of the extracted RNA, with roughly 1.5 ug of RNA in each 15 ul reaction. In the second PCR, the M1S primer added sample barcodes and 2-4 random nucleotides. More than 9 million TCR beta CDR3 reads were obtained from each mother, and some 3.3 million reads were obtained from each child. Thymic selection similarly shapes TCR recombination output in related and unrelated pairs, with minor effect from inherited differences. Normalized repertoire overlap was always slightly but never significantly higher in related than unrelated mother-child pairs. No persistent microchimeric T cell clones were found, with a detection sensitivity of roughly 100 clones per million clonotypes. The study used deep NGS to compare TCR beta repertoires of mothers and children, seeking features distinguishing related mother-child pairs from unrelated individuals. Mothers averaged about 37 +/- 4 years of age and children averaged roughly 11 +/- 4 years. After adapters were ligated using NEBNext reagents, the libraries underwent 100+100 nt paired-end sequencing on an Illumina HiSeq 2000. To prevent cross-contamination, the mother and child libraries were prepared a month apart and were sequenced in separate runs. Each donor had between 500,000 and 2,000,000 distinct TCR beta clonotypes identified. Naive TCR beta clonotypes were estimated from low-frequency clonotypes matched to each donor's FACS-determined naive share, without sorting.

This clonotype was sampled from a boy younger than 18 in good health. Input material: blood. The chain is assembled from TRBV3-1 and TRBJ2-7; TRBD2 fits 13 bases in the junction. The CDR3 in this case is CASSQGGLAGIFTFHEQYF. The DNA sequence reads TGTGCCAGCAGCCAGGGGGGACTAGCGGGAATATTTACTTTCCACGAGCAGTACTTC.